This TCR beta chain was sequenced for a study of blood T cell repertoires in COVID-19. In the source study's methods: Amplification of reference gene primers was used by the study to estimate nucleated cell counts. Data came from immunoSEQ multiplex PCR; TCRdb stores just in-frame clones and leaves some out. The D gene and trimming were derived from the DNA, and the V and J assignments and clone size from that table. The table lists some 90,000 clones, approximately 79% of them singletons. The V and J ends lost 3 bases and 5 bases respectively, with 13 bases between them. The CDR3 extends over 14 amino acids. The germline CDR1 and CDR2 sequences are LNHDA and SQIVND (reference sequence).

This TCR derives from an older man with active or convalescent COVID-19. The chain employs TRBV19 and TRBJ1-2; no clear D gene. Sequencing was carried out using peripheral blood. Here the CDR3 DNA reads TGTGCCAGTAGTATCAGGCGAGAGATATATGGCTACACCTTC. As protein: CASSIRREIYGYTF. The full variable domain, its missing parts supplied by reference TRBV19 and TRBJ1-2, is DGGITQSPKYLFRKEGQNVTLSCEQNLNHDAMYWYRQDPGQGLRLIYYSQIVNDFQKGDIAEGYSVSREKKESFPLTVTSAQKNPTAFYLCASSIRREIYGYTFGSGTRLTVV.